The T cell receptor (beta chain) under discussion was sequenced for a study of T cell changes during pregnancy in multiple sclerosis. Profiling relied on immunoSEQ multiplex PCR, and the TCRdb table lists in-frame clones only, not all of them. In the table there are approximately 24,000 clones, more than 90% of which are singletons. The TCR sequence derives from a female donor in good health, enrolled as a control in a pregnancy study. The material was CD8+ T cells from peripheral blood mononuclear cells, obtained in the third trimester of pregnancy.

This CDR3 reads CASSPAGPYEQYF. As DNA, the CDR3 is TGTGCCAGCAGTCCCGCGGGGCCCTACGAGCAGTACTTC. The chain is built from TRBV27 and TRBJ2-7; weak D call: TRBD2 (6 bases). Germline CDR1 reads MNHEY; CDR2 reads SMNVEV (reference sequence). Trimming removed 5 bases from V and 2 bases from J, with 10 bases in between. There are 13 residues in the CDR3.